This TCR beta chain was sequenced in a study of shared clonotypes between healthy human individuals. It was CD45RO-negative cells, positively selected for CCR7, that made up naive CD8 cells, with terminally differentiated effector memory CD45RA+ cells excluded. The assay was immunoSEQ multiplex PCR, and TCRdb's table has in-frame clones only and misses some. The table has millions of clones, roughly 95% seen once; the top ten hold more than 0.95%. This receptor was obtained from a man younger than 35 in good health. The sample was naive CD8+ T cells sorted from blood.

CDR3 sequence (DNA): TGCAGCGTTGAGGGACTAGCGGAGAAAAATTACAATGAGCAGTTCTTC. This codes for CSVEGLAEKNYNEQFF. The genes are TRBV29-1 and TRBJ2-1; 11 nucleotides line up with TRBD2. V lost 3 bases and J lost 4; bases outside the gene matches: 8. This CDR3 is built from 16 residues. Looked up from germline, CDR1 is SQVTM and CDR2 is ANQGSEA.